Here is one TCR beta chain with its context. Its antigen is not known. The data derive from a study of T cell responses to AZD1222 COVID-19 vaccine. Study-wide results and caveats: CD4 TCRs linked to vaccination spanned spike, dominating at 160-218 and 743-854. Breadth and depth of Spike-specific TCRs rose after two AZD1222 doses. Clonal diversity may have been underestimated, and the donors were mostly white British, with more females than males.

The CDR3 loop spans 16 amino acids. Between the trimmed V and J ends, which lost 3 bases and 1 base, there was a span of 13 bases. CDR1 is KGHSH, CDR2 LQKENI, per germline. The method was immunoSEQ multiplex PCR; TCRdb's version includes in-frame clones alone and lacks a portion of them. The table lists 150,000 to 200,000 clones, over 80% of them singletons. This chain uses TRBV18 with TRBJ1-3, with no clear D. The sequence came from an adult who received the MenACWY meningococcal vaccine as a control. Sequencing used peripheral blood, obtained 28 days after the second dose of the MenACWY control vaccine. CDR3 bases: TGTGCCAGCTCACCCCTCGTCGCCGCTTCTGGAAACACCATATATTTT. It yields the protein CASSPLVAASGNTIYF.